The 2 T cell receptor beta chains reported below all come from one sample, sequenced in a study of T cell responses to AZD1222 COVID-19 vaccine (dated by TCRdb to the early 2020s). Library construction relied on the immunoSEQ multiplex PCR assay. Sourced from immuneACCESS, this table was stored by TCRdb with only in-frame sequences that have V and J called. A share of the clones is absent; for the studies checked, an unresolved V gene accounts for under half, and the remainder has no known explanation. Across this sample there are over 120,000 clones, with roughly 87% seen only once. The ten biggest clones cover under 5.5% of the sample. The intended sense of this specimen's time point label: about 28 days (+/-7) after the second vaccine dose. Read against the paper, the sample's treatment or condition label means: meningococcal conjugate vaccine given as trial control. The input for sequencing was peripheral blood, taken 28 days after the second dose of the MenACWY control vaccine. These receptors were taken from an adult who received the MenACWY meningococcal vaccine as a control.

V is TRBV24-1 and J is TRBJ1-5, with unresolved D. The CDR3 sequence is 14 residues long. Germline V lookup: CDR1 KGHDR, CDR2 SFDVKD. Trimming took 6 bases from V and 6 from J, leaving 14 bases between them. DNA for the CDR3: TGTGCCACCAGTCCGTACAGAGGAGTTCAGCCCCAGCATTTT. As protein: CATSPYRGVQPQHF.

The chain uses TRBV6-5 and TRBJ2-1; TRBD2 aligns across 9 bases. Per germline, CDR1 MNHEY and CDR2 SVGAGI. The CDR3 is 13 amino acids. The trim removed 8 bases at V and 3 bases at J, leaving 2 bases unmatched. CDR3 bases: TGTGCCAGCTTAGCGGGAGTCTACAATGAGCAGTTCTTC. Translated, it gives CASLAGVYNEQFF.